In this sample, the clone carrying this TCR beta chain turned up a few times. The sample is drawn from a study of siplizumab effects on memory and regulatory T cells. Data came from immunoSEQ multiplex PCR; TCRdb stores just in-frame clones and leaves some out. Of some 100,000 clones in the sample, just under 95% were seen once. Germline V gene sequence: CDR1 MNHEY, CDR2 SMNVEV (reference sequence). Trimming removed 6 bases from V and 2 bases from J; junction bases left unmatched: 8. This CDR3 is 16 amino acids long. This rearrangement joins TRBV27 to TRBJ1-5, with TRBD1 identical over 9 bases. What was sequenced was non-Treg CD4+ T cells sorted from blood. This sequence was found in a human donor in good health. The CDR3 coding sequence is TGTGCCAGCAGCCGGACAGGGGCGGGGGGCAATCAGCCCCAGCATTTT. Its translation: CASSRTGAGGNQPQHF.